The following is a TCR beta chain sequence with its context. These data are taken from a study of blood T cell repertoires in COVID-19. Trimming at V came to 6 bases and at J to 0 bases, leaving 10 bases not matched to a gene. This CDR3 has 16 residues. The germline V gene encodes CDR1 SGHVS and CDR2 FQNEAQ. Authors' methods: The assay estimated nucleated cells by amplifying reference gene primers. Repertoires were generated with immunoSEQ multiplex PCR, while TCRdb's copy carries only in-frame clones and drops some. That table furnishes V, J and clone size, whereas the DNA furnished D and trimming. The sample yields approximately 180,000 clones, around four fifths seen once.

This rearrangement joins TRBV7-8 to TRBJ2-7, with TRBD1 matching over 8 bases. Source material: peripheral blood. The TCR was taken from a woman between 40 and 55 years old with COVID-19, enrolled during active disease. CDR3 in DNA: TGTGCCAGCAGTACCGCCGGGACAGGAAGCTCCTACGAGCAGTACTTC. This encodes CASSTAGTGSSYEQYF.